The next 14 T cell receptor beta chains were all read from a single sample in a study of beta chain features in type 1 diabetes. Reverse transcription of all isolated RNA meant that expressed TCRB transcripts were sequenced. Measured with immunoSEQ multiplex PCR; TCRdb has only the in-frame clones, and not every one. The top ten clones hold around 0.02% of a sample with 900,000 or so clones, roughly 15% of them seen once. The sample comprised naive CD4+ T cells from blood. All receptors derive from a woman under 30 in good health.

The chain links TRBV11-2 to TRBJ2-5, with 7 bases aligning to TRBD1. After removal of 3 bases from V and 7 bases from J, the junction contained 5 bases not matched to a gene. CDR3 size: 13 residues. Germline V gene data show CDR1 as SGHAT and CDR2 as FQNNGV. The CDR3 is CASSLDRRWTQYF. The CDR3 bases are TGTGCCAGCAGCTTGGACAGGCGCTGGACCCAGTACTTC.

A few counts support this clone. This sequence joins TRBV10-3 and TRBJ2-7, with D perhaps TRBD1 (6 bases). CDR3 length: 19 residues. Germline-derived CDR1 and CDR2 are ENHRY and SYGVKD. V was cut by 3 bases and J by 1 base, with 25 bases left in between. CDR3 sequence (DNA): TGTGCCATCAGTGACCTCCGTGGCCTTGGGACACCAACTTCCTACGAGCAGTACTTC. It is translated as CAISDLRGLGTPTSYEQYF.

The CDR3 bases are TGTGCCAGCAGTCCCCAACAGGGGAGAAAACTGTTTTTT. Amino acids: CASSPQQGRKLFF. The gene calls are TRBV28 and TRBJ1-4, with 7 bases matching TRBD1. Germline V CDR1 and CDR2: MDHEN, SYDVKM. The CDR3 runs 13 residues. Trimming removed 5 bases from V and 10 bases from J; junction bases left unmatched: 7.

The rearrangement links TRBV5-1 to TRBJ2-4; 11 bases line up with TRBD2. CDR1 is SGHRS and CDR2 is YFSETQ in the germline V gene. CDR3 length: 16 amino acids. The trim removed 0 bases at V and 9 bases at J, leaving 8 bases unmatched. The CDR3 nucleotides read TGCGCCAGCAGCTTGGAGGTAGCGGGAGGGCCTGCCATTCAGTACTTC. This encodes CASSLEVAGGPAIQYF.

Concerning this clone itself: A single base separates this from a much larger clone, so it may be a read error. The sample has other DNA sequences that encode this CDR3 too. The V and J genes are TRBV28 and TRBJ2-3; D remains unclear. In germline, CDR1 is MDHEN, CDR2 SYDVKM. The CDR3 runs to 11 residues. Trimming shortened V by 2 bases and J by 3 bases, and 0 bases separated the two germline ends. Written as DNA, the CDR3 is TGTGCCAGCAGTTTAACAGATACGCAGTATTTT. Translation: CASSLTDTQYF.

The chain is built from TRBV6-1 and TRBJ1-1; 8 bases map to TRBD1. The CDR3 has 14 residues. The V segment lost 6 bases and the J segment 4 bases; nucleotides outside the gene matches: 7. Germline V lookup: CDR1 MNHNS, CDR2 SASEGT. CDR3 bases: TGTGCCAGCAGCTGGACAGGGACCTTCACTGAAGCTTTCTTT. It is translated as CASSWTGTFTEAFF.

This clone was found a few times. V is TRBV6-1 and J is TRBJ1-4, with D unclear. V lost 5 bases, J lost 7 bases, and 14 bases lay in between. From germline, CDR1 is MNHNS and CDR2 SASEGT. This CDR3 contains 14 residues. CDR3 loop: CASSSAGTGEKLFF. The CDR3 DNA reads as TGTGCCAGCAGTAGCGCCGGAACTGGTGAAAAACTGTTTTTT.

This clone appeared a few times. In DNA form, the CDR3 reads TGTGCCAGCAGATCAACTTCCGGCTCGGCACAGGGCTCCTACAATGAGCAGTTCTTC. Translating gives CASRSTSGSAQGSYNEQFF. The rearrangement links TRBV7-9 to TRBJ2-1; a weak D match, TRBD1 (6 bases). Germline CDR1 SEHNR, CDR2 FQNEAQ (reference sequence). CDR3 size: 19 residues. Trimming took off 6 bases at V and 0 bases at J, with 24 bases between the two ends.

This clone was observed a handful of times. The V call is TRBV28, the J call TRBJ1-5; D unclear. Germline V lookup: CDR1 MDHEN, CDR2 SYDVKM. This CDR3 has 12 residues. Trimming removed 3 bases from V and 9 bases from J, with 9 bases in between. The chain's CDR3 is CASSLLGWPQHF. DNA for the CDR3: TGTGCCAGCAGTTTGCTAGGGTGGCCCCAGCATTTT.

This clone was observed a few times. The chain is built from TRBV19 and TRBJ1-1; D is possibly TRBD1 (5 bases). The CDR3 has 16 amino acids. The V gene lost 5 bases and the J gene lost 3 bases, with 19 bases spanning the gap. CDR1 and CDR2 (germline): LNHDA, SQIVND (reference sequence). The CDR3 DNA reads TGTGCCAGTAGTGGGATGGGGGGACTCCCGGACACTGAAGCTTTCTTT. It translates to CASSGMGGLPDTEAFF.

This clone was observed a few times. The chain uses TRBV18 and TRBJ2-7; D is uncertain. CDR3 length: 14 amino acids. V was pared by 4 bases and J by 2 bases, with 12 bases between. The V gene's germline CDR1 is KGHSH and CDR2 LQKENI. In nucleotides, the CDR3 is TGTGCCAGCTCACGAGGCGATGGGGCCTACGAGCAGTACTTC. It specifies CASSRGDGAYEQYF.

This clone was found a few times. The chain has TRBV28 and TRBJ1-2; 12 positions agree with TRBD1. Germline trimming cut 3 bases from V and 7 bases from J; bases unmatched to any gene: 6. Germline lookup yields CDR1 MDHEN and CDR2 SYDVKM. The CDR3 contains 15 residues. DNA for the CDR3: TGTGCCAGCAGTTTGTCGGGACAGGGGGCGGGTGGCTACACCTTC. It translates to CASSLSGQGAGGYTF.

This clone was seen only a few times. This chain links TRBV10-3 with TRBJ1-4; 7 bases match TRBD1. From germline, CDR1 is ENHRY and CDR2 SYGVKD. The CDR3 has 16 residues. V shed 3 bases and J 1 base; nucleotides not matched to a gene: 5. CDR3 DNA sequence: TGTGCCATCAGTGAATTCCGGGACAGAACTAATGAAAAACTGTTTTTT. Amino acid sequence: CAISEFRDRTNEKLFF.

This clone was observed a few times. The V gene is TRBV28, the J gene TRBJ2-7; D remains ambiguous. The length of the CDR3 is 11 residues. With 7 bases removed from V and 3 bases from J, the gap between germline ends came to 7 bases. In germline, CDR1 is MDHEN, CDR2 SYDVKM. CDR3 in DNA: TGTGCCAGCACCAGTGGCTACGAGCAGTACTTC. Translation gives CASTSGYEQYF.